Sequencing of this T cell receptor (beta chain) was carried out in a study of cytomegalovirus exposure and HLA in healthy donors. Study-wide points: An analysis was carried out at a later point. It showed that HLA-associated TCR beta chains were more clonally expanded than equally common non-associated chains.

13 Jbeta primers and 60 Vbeta primers were used for the PCR. TCRdb's table, derived via immunoSEQ multiplex PCR, lists solely in-frame clones and lacks some. The sample lists some 130,000 clones, around 73% occurring once. This clone was detected a few times. The target antigen is unknown. Deletions cut 4 bases from V and 7 bases from J, with 19 bases between. The V gene's germline CDR1 is MNHNY and CDR2 SVGAGI (reference sequence). This CDR3 has 15 residues. This chain links TRBV6-6 with TRBJ1-1, with D tentatively TRBD1 (5 bases). This receptor was obtained from a female donor in good health and CMV-seronegative. The material sequenced was PBMCs. CDR3 loop: CASSLGGRTRLEAFF. CDR3 bases: TGTGCCAGCAGTTTAGGAGGGAGGACACGGCTTGAAGCTTTCTTT.